These 10 T cell receptor beta chains came from one sample sequenced in a study of CD8 T cells in Susac syndrome (dated by TCRdb to the late 2010s). Receptor amplification or capture employed the immunoSEQ multiplex PCR assay. RNA was extracted with the RNeasy kit and about 0.45 to 1 ug was reverse transcribed using random hexamers. The raw public reads went through TCRdb reprocessing: fastp at Q25, MiXCR clone calling, in-frame beta chains kept. Rows matching on CDR3 protein sequence are summarized as one entry with the most common DNA and genes. Counted in this sample were more than 150,000 distinct CDR3 sequences; around 93% of them appeared once. About 0.17% of the sample goes to the ten largest clones. Specimen: CD8+ T cells from PBMCs. The receptor source for this set is a human donor with Susac syndrome.

The chain recombines TRBV2 with TRBJ2-7; 8 bases are a match to TRBD2. Germline CDR1 and CDR2: SNHLY and FYNNEI. V gave up 6 bases and J gave up 2 bases; unmatched junction bases: 6. This CDR3 region has 14 residues. The CDR3 DNA reads TGTGCCAGCAGAGGGGAAGCGGGGGCCTACGAGCAGTACTTC. It is translated as CASRGEAGAYEQYF.

The chain combines TRBV19 with TRBJ1-5; the D gene is possibly TRBD1 (6 bases). From germline, CDR1 is LNHDA and CDR2 SQIVND (reference sequence). Trimming cost V 7 bases and J 0 bases, with 16 bases left between them. CDR3 length: 16 residues. The DNA for the CDR3 is TGTGCCAGTAACTCCGGGACATCATATAGCAATCAGCCCCAGCATTTT. This gives the protein CASNSGTSYSNQPQHF.

V is TRBV3-1 and J is TRBJ2-1; 7 bases agree with TRBD2. After removal of 0 bases from V and 0 bases from J, the junction contained 5 bases not matched to a gene. Germline CDR1 is LGHDT and CDR2 is YNNKEL (reference sequence). CDR3 length: 17 residues. CDR3 loop: CASSQDGGGSSYNEQFF. CDR3 sequence (DNA): TGTGCCAGCAGCCAAGATGGAGGCGGGAGCTCCTACAATGAGCAGTTCTTC.

This clonotype was observed a handful of times. This chain uses TRBV5-6 with TRBJ2-1; 9 nucleotides align to TRBD2. The V segment lost 0 bases and the J segment 8 bases; nucleotides outside the gene matches: 6. CDR1 and CDR2 (germline): SGHDT, YYEEEE. This CDR3 contains 15 residues. CDR3 in DNA: TGTGCCAGCAGCTTGGGCCTAGCGGGAATCGATGAGCAGTTCTTC. Protein product: CASSLGLAGIDEQFF.

This chain joins TRBV5-1 and TRBJ2-1; 7 bases match TRBD1. Germline CDR1 and CDR2: SGHRS and YFSETQ. V shed 0 bases and J 3 bases; nucleotides not matched to a gene: 3. The CDR3 consists of 15 residues. CDR3 region: CASSLARGSYNEQFF. CDR3 coding DNA: TGCGCCAGCAGCTTGGCCAGGGGGAGCTACAATGAGCAGTTCTTC.

Worth noting for this clonotype: Mismatch with germline at one junction end may stem from a read error. The chain recombines TRBV7-7 with TRBJ2-5, with a tentative D call TRBD2 (5 bases). The CDR3 length is 14 residues. Germline-derived CDR1 and CDR2 are SSHAT and FNYEAQ (reference sequence). The CDR3 spells CASSLGPRGETQYF. The DNA for the CDR3 is TGTGCTAGCAGCTTAGGGCCAAGAGGGGAGACCCAGTACTTC.

CDR3 in amino acids: CSARTGPGELFF. Here the CDR3 DNA reads TGCAGTGCTAGAACCGGGCCCGGGGAGCTGTTTTTT. The chain combines TRBV20-1 with TRBJ2-2; no reliable D call. CDR3 length equals 12 residues. The germline V gene has CDR1 DFQATT and CDR2 SNEGSKA (reference sequence). Deletions cut 2 bases from V and 6 bases from J, with 7 bases between.

The chain combines TRBV11-1 with TRBJ2-7; 10 nucleotides line up with TRBD2. Trimming took 3 bases from V and 11 from J; bases not matched to a gene: 4. Germline CDR1 reads SGHAT; CDR2 reads FQDESV (reference sequence). The CDR3 spans 12 residues. The DNA for the CDR3 is TGTGCCAGCAGCTTCACTAGCGGGATAAAGTACTTC. Translated, it gives CASSFTSGIKYF.

The rearrangement joins TRBV20-1 to TRBJ2-1; D is perhaps TRBD2 (6 bases). Looked up from germline, CDR1 is DFQATT and CDR2 is SNEGSKA (reference sequence). The CDR3 loop spans 14 amino acids. Trimming took 8 bases from V and 7 from J, leaving 21 bases between them. CDR3 nucleotide sequence: TGCAGTACGGCGGGGCCCCCATCCCATAATGAGCAGTTCTTC. Translating gives CSTAGPPSHNEQFF.

CDR3 amino acids: CAWSGLAGTGTEWGYTF. The CDR3 DNA reads TGTGCCTGGAGTGGACTAGCCGGGACAGGGACTGAATGGGGCTACACCTTC. The gene calls are TRBV30 and TRBJ1-2; 9 bases agree with TRBD1. The CDR3 runs to 17 residues. The germline V gene has CDR1 GTSNPN and CDR2 SVGIG (reference sequence). The J segment lost 8 bases and the V segment lost 1 base, leaving 17 bases of the junction unmatched. Full variable domain (missing parts from reference TRBV30 and TRBJ1-2): SQTIHQWPATLVQPVGSPLSLECTVEGTSNPNLYWYRQAAGRGLQLLFYSVGIGQISSEVPQNLSASRPQDRQFILSSKKLLLSDSGFYLCAWSGLAGTGTEWGYTFGSGTRLTVV.